This paragraph reports one T cell receptor beta chain. The data belong to a study of blood T cell repertoires in COVID-19. Across the study: T cells, B-cell-depleted T cells, or PBMCs provided the cDNA or gDNA that served as material.

Original methodology: Amplifying reference gene primers gave estimates of nucleated cell counts. Produced via immunoSEQ multiplex PCR; TCRdb's table is partial and in-frame only. The DNA gave D and trimming, while V, J and clone size come from that table. The table shows 220,000 or so clones, with over 70% occurring only once. Trimming took 7 bases from V and 3 from J, leaving 15 bases between them. This CDR3 comprises 14 residues. Germline V CDR1 and CDR2: SGHAT, FQNNGV. Sequenced: peripheral blood. The rearrangement joins TRBV11-2 to TRBJ1-2; D might be TRBD1 (6 bases). This clonotype was sampled from an older woman with acute or convalescent COVID-19. The CDR3 DNA sequence: TGTGCCAGCACTTCAGAGAAGGGGGACTATGGCTACACCTTC. Residues: CASTSEKGDYGYTF. Based on the CDR3 plus reference TRBV11-2 and TRBJ1-2, the full variable domain is EAGVAQSPRYKIIEKRQSVAFWCNPISGHATLYWYQQILGQGPKLLIQFQNNGVVDDSQLPKDRFSAERLKGVDSTLKIQPAKLEDSAVYLCASTSEKGDYGYTFGSGTRLTVV.